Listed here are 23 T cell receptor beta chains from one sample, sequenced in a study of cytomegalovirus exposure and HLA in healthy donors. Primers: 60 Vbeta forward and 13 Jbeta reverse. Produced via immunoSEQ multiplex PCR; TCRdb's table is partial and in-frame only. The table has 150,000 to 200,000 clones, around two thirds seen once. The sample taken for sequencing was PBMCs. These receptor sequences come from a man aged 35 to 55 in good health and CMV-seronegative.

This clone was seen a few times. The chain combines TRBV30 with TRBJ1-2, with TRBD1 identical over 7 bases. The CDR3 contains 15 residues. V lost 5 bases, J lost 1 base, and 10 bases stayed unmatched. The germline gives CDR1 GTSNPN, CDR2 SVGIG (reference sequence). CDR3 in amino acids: CAWGKGQGVNYGYTF. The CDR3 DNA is TGTGCCTGGGGCAAAGGGCAGGGGGTTAACTATGGCTACACCTTC.

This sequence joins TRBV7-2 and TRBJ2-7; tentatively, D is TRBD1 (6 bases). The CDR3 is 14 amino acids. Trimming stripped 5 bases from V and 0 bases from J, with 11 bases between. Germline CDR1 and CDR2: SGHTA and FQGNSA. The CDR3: CASSRGRTSYEQYF. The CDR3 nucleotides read TGTGCCAGCAGCAGGGGGAGAACCTCCTACGAGCAGTACTTC.

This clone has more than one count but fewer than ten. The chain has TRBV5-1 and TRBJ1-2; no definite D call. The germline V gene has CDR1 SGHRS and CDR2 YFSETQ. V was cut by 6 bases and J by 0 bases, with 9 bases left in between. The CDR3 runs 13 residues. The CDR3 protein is CASKMGSNYGYTF. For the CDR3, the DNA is TGCGCCAGCAAAATGGGCTCTAACTATGGCTACACCTTC.

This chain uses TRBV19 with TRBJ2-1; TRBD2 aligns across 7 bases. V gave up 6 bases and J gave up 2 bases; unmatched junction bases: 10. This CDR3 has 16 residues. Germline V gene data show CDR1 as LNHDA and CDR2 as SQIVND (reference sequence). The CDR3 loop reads CASSFGGRATYNEQFF. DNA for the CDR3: TGTGCCAGTAGCTTTGGCGGGAGAGCGACCTACAATGAGCAGTTCTTC.

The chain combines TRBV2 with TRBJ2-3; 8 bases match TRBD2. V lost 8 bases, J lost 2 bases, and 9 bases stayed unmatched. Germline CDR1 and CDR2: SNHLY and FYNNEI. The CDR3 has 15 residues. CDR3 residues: CASGQFGGVTDTQYF. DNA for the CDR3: TGTGCCAGCGGGCAGTTCGGGGGGGTCACAGATACGCAGTATTTT.

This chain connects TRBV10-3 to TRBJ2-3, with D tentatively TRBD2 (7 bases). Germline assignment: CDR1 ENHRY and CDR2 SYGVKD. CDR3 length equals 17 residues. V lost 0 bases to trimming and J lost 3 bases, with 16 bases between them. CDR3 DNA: TGTGCCATCAGTGAGTCTGGGGGGGCTCCTGGAACAGATACGCAGTATTTT. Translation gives CAISESGGAPGTDTQYF.

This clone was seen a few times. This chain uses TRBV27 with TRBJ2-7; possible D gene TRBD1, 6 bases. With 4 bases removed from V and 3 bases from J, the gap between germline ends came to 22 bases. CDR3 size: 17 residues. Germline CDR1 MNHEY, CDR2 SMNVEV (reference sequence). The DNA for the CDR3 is TGTGCCAGCAGTTACTTCAGGGAAACGGGACACCTCTACGAGCAGTACTTC. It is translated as CASSYFRETGHLYEQYF.

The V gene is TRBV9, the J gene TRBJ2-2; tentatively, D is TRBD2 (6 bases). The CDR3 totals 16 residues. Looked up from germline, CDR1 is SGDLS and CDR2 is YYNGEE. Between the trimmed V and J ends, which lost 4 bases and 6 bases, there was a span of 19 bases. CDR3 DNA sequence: TGTGCCAGCAGCCCTTACCAAGGGACTCCGGCCGGGGAGCTGTTTTTT. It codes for CASSPYQGTPAGELFF. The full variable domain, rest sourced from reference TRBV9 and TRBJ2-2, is DSGVTQTPKHLITATGQRVTLRCSPRSGDLSVYWYQQSLDQGLQFLIQYYNGEERAKGNILERFSAQQFPDLHSELNLSSLELGDSALYFCASSPYQGTPAGELFFGEGSRLTVL.

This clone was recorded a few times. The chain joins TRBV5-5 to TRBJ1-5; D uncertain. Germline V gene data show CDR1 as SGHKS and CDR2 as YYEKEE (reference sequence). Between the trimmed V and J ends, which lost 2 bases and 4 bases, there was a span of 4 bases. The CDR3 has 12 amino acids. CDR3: CASSFVNQPQHF. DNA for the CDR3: TGTGCCAGCAGCTTCGTTAATCAGCCCCAGCATTTT.

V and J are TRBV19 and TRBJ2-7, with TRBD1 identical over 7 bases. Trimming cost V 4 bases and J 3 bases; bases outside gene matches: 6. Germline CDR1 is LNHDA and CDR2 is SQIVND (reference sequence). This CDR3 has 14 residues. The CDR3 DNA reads TGTGCCAGTAGTAAGACAGGGCTGGGCTACGAGCAGTACTTC. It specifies CASSKTGLGYEQYF.

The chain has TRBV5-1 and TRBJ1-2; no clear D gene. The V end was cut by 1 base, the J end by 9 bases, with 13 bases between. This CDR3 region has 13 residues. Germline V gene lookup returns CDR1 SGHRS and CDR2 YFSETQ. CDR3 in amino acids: CASSLMSESSYTF. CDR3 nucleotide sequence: TGCGCCAGCAGCTTGATGTCAGAATCAAGCTACACCTTC.

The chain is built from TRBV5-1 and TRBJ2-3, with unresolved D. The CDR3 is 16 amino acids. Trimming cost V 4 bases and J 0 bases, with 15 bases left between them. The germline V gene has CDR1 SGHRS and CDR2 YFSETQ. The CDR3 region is CASSPLVSSSTDTQYF. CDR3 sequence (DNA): TGCGCCAGCAGCCCTTTAGTTTCTAGTAGCACAGATACGCAGTATTTT.

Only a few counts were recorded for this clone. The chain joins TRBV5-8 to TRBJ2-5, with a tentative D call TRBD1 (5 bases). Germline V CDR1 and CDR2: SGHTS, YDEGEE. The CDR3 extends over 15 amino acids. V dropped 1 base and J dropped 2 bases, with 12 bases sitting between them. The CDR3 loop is CASSLITGLQETQYF. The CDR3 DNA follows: TGTGCCAGCAGCTTGATTACAGGCCTTCAAGAGACCCAGTACTTC.

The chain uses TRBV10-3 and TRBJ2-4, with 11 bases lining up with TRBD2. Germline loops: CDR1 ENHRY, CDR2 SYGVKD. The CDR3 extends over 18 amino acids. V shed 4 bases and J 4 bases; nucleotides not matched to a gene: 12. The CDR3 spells CAISGGGLAGGLKNIQYF. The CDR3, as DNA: TGTGCCATCAGTGGAGGAGGGCTAGCGGGAGGACTAAAAAACATTCAGTACTTC.

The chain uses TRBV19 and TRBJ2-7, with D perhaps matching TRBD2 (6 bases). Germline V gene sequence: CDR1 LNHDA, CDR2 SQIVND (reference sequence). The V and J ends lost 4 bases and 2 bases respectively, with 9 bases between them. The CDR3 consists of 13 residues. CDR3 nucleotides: TGTGCCAGTAGTACTCGGGAGACCTACGAGCAGTACTTC. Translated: CASSTRETYEQYF.

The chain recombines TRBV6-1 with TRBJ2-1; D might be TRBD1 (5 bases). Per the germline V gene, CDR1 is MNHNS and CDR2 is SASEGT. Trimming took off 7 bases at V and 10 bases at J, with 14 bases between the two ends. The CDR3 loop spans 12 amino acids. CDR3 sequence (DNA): TGTGCCAGCACCCAGAGACAGAGCGAGCAGTTCTTC. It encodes CASTQRQSEQFF.

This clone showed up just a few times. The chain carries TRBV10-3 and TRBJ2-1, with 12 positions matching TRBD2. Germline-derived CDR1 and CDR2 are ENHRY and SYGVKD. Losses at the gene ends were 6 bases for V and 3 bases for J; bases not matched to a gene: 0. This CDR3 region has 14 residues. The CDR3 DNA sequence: TGTGCCATCAGGGGACTAGCGGGCTACAATGAGCAGTTCTTC. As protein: CAIRGLAGYNEQFF.

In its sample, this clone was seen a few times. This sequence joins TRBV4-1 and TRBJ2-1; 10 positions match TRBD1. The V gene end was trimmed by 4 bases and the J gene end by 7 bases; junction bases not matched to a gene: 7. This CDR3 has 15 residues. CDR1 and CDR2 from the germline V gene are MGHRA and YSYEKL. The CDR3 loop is CASSRGQGGGNEQFF. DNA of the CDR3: TGCGCCAGCAGCCGCGGACAGGGGGGCGGGAATGAGCAGTTCTTC.

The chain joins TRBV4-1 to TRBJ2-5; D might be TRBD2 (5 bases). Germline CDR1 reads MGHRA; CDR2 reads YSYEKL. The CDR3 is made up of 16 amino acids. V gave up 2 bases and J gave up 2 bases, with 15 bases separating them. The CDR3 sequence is CASSQSLLALQETQYF. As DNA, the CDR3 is TGCGCCAGCAGCCAATCCCTTCTAGCCCTTCAAGAGACCCAGTACTTC.

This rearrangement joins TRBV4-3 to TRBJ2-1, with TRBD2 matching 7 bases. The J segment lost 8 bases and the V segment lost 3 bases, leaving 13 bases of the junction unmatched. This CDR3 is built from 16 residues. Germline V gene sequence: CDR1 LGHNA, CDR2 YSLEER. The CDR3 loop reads CASSQSLSGKGYEQFF. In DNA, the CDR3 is TGCGCCAGCAGCCAGTCTTTGAGCGGGAAGGGCTATGAGCAGTTCTTC.

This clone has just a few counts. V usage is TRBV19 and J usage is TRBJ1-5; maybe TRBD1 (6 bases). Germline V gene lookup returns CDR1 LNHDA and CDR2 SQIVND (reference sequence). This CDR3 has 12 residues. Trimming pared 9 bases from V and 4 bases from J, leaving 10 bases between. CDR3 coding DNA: TGTGCCAGCCGGCAGGGGAATCAGCCCCAGCATTTT. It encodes CASRQGNQPQHF.

The DNA for the CDR3 is TGTGCCAGCAGTTCCCCGGGTATTGATACGCAGTATTTT. Translation gives CASSSPGIDTQYF. The chain employs TRBV6-6 and TRBJ2-3; D is uncertain. CDR1 is MNHNY and CDR2 is SVGAGI in the germline V gene (reference sequence). Trimming shortened V by 4 bases and J by 6 bases, and 11 bases separated the two germline ends. The CDR3 sequence is 13 residues long.

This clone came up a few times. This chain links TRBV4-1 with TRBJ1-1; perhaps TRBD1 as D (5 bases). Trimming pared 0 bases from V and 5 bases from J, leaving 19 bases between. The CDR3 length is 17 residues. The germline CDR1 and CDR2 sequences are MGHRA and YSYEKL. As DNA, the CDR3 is TGCGCCAGCAGCCAAGATTTGCGACAGATTATAAAGACTGAAGCTTTCTTT. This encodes CASSQDLRQIIKTEAFF.